This T cell receptor beta chain was recorded in a study of cytomegalovirus exposure and HLA in healthy donors. J gave up 0 bases and V 3 bases, and 9 bases lay outside the gene matches. The germline gives CDR1 GTSNPN, CDR2 SVGIG (reference sequence). The CDR3 has 17 residues. The PCR made use of 60 Vbeta and 13 Jbeta primers. The data were produced by immunoSEQ multiplex PCR, yet TCRdb's version contains in-frame clones alone and is incomplete. The sample includes 180,000 or so clones, over 65% of them seen just once. This rearrangement joins TRBV30 to TRBJ2-1; 9 positions agree with TRBD1. This TCR came from a man aged 18 to 30 in good health and CMV-seronegative. Sequencing input: PBMCs. This CDR3 reads CAWSLGQGLSSYNEQFF. Here the CDR3 DNA reads TGTGCCTGGAGCCTGGGACAGGGCCTTAGCTCCTACAATGAGCAGTTCTTC.